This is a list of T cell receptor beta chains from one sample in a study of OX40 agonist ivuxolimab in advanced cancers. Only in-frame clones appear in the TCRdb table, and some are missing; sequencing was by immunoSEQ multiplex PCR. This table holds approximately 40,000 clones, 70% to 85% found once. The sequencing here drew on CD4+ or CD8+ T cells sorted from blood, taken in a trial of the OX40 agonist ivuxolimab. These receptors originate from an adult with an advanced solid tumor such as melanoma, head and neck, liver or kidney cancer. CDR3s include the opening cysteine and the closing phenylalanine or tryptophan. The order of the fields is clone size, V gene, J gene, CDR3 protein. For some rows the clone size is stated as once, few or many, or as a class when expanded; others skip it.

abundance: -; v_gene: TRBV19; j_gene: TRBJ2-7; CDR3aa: CASRRGPGDYEQYF
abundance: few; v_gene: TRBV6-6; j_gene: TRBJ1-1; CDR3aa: CASTLGDTEAFF
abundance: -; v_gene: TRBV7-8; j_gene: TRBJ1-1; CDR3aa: CASSLLWQGNTEAFF
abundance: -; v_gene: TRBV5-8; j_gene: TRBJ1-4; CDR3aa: CASSQVTGETNEKLFF
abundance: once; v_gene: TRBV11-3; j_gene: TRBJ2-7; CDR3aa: CASSLQAGSYEQYF
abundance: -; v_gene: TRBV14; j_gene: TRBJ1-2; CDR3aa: CASSDTGTAVNYGYTF
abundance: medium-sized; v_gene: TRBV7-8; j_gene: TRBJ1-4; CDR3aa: CASSPRDRETTNEKLFF
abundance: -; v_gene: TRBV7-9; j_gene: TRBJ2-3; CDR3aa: CASSLDSLSQYF
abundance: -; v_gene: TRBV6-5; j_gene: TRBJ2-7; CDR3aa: CASSSLAGDYEQYF
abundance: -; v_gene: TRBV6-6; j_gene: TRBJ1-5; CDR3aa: CASSYSTFNQPQHF
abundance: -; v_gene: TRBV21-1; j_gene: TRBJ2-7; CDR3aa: CASSRGAGGRTYEQYF
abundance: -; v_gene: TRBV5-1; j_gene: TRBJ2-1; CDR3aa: CASSSPSGSRNEQFF
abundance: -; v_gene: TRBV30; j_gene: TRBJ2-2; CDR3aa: CAWSAQAGGYGELFF
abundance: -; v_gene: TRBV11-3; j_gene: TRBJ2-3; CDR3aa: CASSAPGPDTQYF
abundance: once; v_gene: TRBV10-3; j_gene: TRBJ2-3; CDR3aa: CAIRWGDTQYF
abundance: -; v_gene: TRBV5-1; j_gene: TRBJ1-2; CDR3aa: CASSLDTEGYGYTF
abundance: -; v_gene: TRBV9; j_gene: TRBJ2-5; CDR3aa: CASSVGAGGDETQYF
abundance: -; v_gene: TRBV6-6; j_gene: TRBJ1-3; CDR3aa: CASSRNPENTNTIYF
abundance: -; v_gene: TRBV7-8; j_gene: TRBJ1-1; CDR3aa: CASSPPGASTEAFF
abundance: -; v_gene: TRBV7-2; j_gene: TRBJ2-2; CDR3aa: CASSVTSGANTGELFF
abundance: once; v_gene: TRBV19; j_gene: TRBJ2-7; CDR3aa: CASSGQYYEQYF
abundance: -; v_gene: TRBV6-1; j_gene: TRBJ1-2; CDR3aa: CASSGGWDSQLYGYTF
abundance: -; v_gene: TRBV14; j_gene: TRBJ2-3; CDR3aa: CASSGGVSTDTQYF
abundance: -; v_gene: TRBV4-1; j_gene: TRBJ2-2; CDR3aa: CASSQGDRGGSGELFF
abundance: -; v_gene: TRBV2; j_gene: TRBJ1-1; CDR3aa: CASKKGVTEAFF
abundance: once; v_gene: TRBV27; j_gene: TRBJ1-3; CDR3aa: CASSSGETVGNTIYF
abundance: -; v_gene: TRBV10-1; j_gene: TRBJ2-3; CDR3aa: CASSEWGVGSGSTDTQYF